The subject of this entry is one TCR beta chain. Its cognate antigen is unknown. The record originates from a study of T-cell memory formation after mild COVID-19. Whole-study context: For the most part, TCR clusters were specific to one donor.

Study conclusions and caveats: Among clones peaking at day 37 in the second wave, SARS-CoV-2 specificity remained unconfirmed. Cross-reactive memory appears to have joined, as suggested by some responding clones showing up in pre-infection memory.

Constant-segment primers served in 5'RACE that generated TCR alpha and TCR beta cDNA libraries bearing sample barcodes and UMIs. TCRdb fed the 5' RACE reads into MiXCR, producing one record per CDR3 protein. This sample has some 150,000 distinct CDR3 sequences, with 15% to 20% found just once. The CDR3 has 14 amino acids. Trimming took 6 bases from V and 4 from J; bases not matched to a gene: 6. This chain links TRBV12-3 or TRBV12-4 with TRBJ1-2, with TRBD1 matching 9 bases. What was sequenced was PBMCs or a T cell subset sorted from them (not recorded which). The TCR sequence derives from an adult woman who had mild COVID-19 (a few samples of this study predate the infection). Cell type and time point are not known. CDR3 amino acids: CASSTGGAGYGYTF. The CDR3 DNA reads TGTGCCAGCAGCACAGGGGGCGCGGGCTATGGCTACACCTTC.